The clone carrying this TCR beta chain was observed a handful of times. Its antigen is as yet unknown. The sample originates from a study of T cell repertoires in cytomegalovirus infection. Study outcomes and limitations: Adding up the frequency of public TCR beta families identified people who carried CMV plus the relevant HLA.

The CDR3 length is 14 residues. The V and J ends lost 9 bases and 4 bases respectively, with 16 bases between them. Germline V lookup: CDR1 SEHNR, CDR2 FQNEAQ (reference sequence). TCRdb used MiXCR to reprocess the reads, holding one entry per CDR3 protein. The repertoire includes a few hundred thousand distinct CDR3 sequences, under 25% of them detected once, and about 20% sits in the top ten. This rearrangement joins TRBV7-9 to TRBJ2-1; D remains unclear. Sample: CD8+ T cells from PBMCs. This TCR was recovered from a human donor in good health (CMV status not recorded). Some clones in this sample may be carry-over from other donors' samples. The CDR3 DNA reads TGTGCCAGTGGGTCCACCCGATTATACAATGAGCAGTTCTTC. Its translation is CASGSTRLYNEQFF.